Presented here are 19 T cell receptor beta chains from one specimen sequenced in a study of T-cell memory formation after mild COVID-19 listed by TCRdb under 2021. Library preparation was by 5' RACE. Reads for this sample came from an Illumina NovaSeq 6000. In TCRdb, the public reads were trimmed at Q25 with fastp and aligned with MiXCR, with productive beta chains retained. Every CDR3 protein is listed once, alongside the most common genes and DNA of its rows. Recorded for this sample are 300,000 to 400,000 distinct CDR3 sequences; 25% to 30% of them occurred a single time. The ten largest clones add up to about 14% of the sample. Sequencing was performed on PBMCs or a T cell subset sorted from them (not recorded which). Source of these receptors: an adult woman who had mild COVID-19 (a few samples of this study predate the infection). The sample titles of this study are shuffled in the database, so cell type and time point are left out; the donor was told from shared clones.

Only a few counts were recorded for this clonotype. The chain is built from TRBV27 and TRBJ1-4, with a tentative D call TRBD1 (6 bases). V lost 4 bases, J lost 8 bases, and 14 bases lay in between. This CDR3 comprises 14 residues. Per germline, CDR1 MNHEY and CDR2 SMNVEV (reference sequence). The chain's CDR3 is CASSSQQGSEKLFF. The CDR3 DNA follows: TGTGCCAGCAGTTCCCAACAGGGTAGCGAAAAACTGTTTTTT.

This clonotype has a handful of counts. V and J are TRBV14 and TRBJ2-7; 9 nucleotides line up with TRBD1. There are 15 residues in the CDR3. V trimming: 5 bases; J trimming: 0 bases; junction bases outside the gene matches: 5. Looked up from germline, CDR1 is SGHDN and CDR2 is FVKESK. CDR3 sequence reads: CASSSDRGFSYEQYF. For the CDR3, the DNA is TGTGCCAGCAGCTCGGACAGGGGATTCTCCTACGAGCAGTACTTC.

This clonotype was detected only a few times. The V call is TRBV24-1, the J call TRBJ2-1, with TRBD1 matching over 8 bases. The CDR3 is 15 amino acids. Germline V gene data show CDR1 as KGHDR and CDR2 as SFDVKD. V gave up 9 bases and J gave up 6 bases; unmatched junction bases: 12. CDR3 nucleotides: TGTGCCACCGAAAAACAGGGGGGTCTTATCAATGAGCAGTTCTTC. As protein: CATEKQGGLINEQFF.

V is TRBV25-1 and J is TRBJ2-3; D is ambiguous. CDR1 and CDR2 (germline): MGHDK, SYGVNS. The CDR3 spans 12 residues. Trimming took off 4 bases at V and 4 bases at J, with 6 bases between the two ends. The CDR3 nucleotides read TGTGCCAGCAGTGTTAACCCAGATACGCAGTATTTT. Translated, it gives CASSVNPDTQYF.

V gene TRBV2 combines with J gene TRBJ2-5; the match to TRBD2 covers 9 bases. The CDR3 is made up of 16 amino acids. Germline CDR1 is SNHLY and CDR2 is FYNNEI. V lost 3 bases to trimming and J lost 5 bases; unmatched junction nucleotides: 10. In DNA form, the CDR3 reads TGTGCCAGCAGTGACATAGCGGGAGTAGCCCAGGAGACCCAGTACTTC. Amino acids: CASSDIAGVAQETQYF.

This clonotype was counted only a few times. The chain recombines TRBV10-3 with TRBJ2-7, with a weak D call TRBD1 (6 bases). Trimming cost V 8 bases and J 0 bases, with 11 bases left between them. The CDR3 totals 13 residues. Germline CDR1 and CDR2: ENHRY and SYGVKD. The CDR3 spells CAIARDNSYEQYF. As DNA, the CDR3 is TGTGCCATCGCTCGGGACAACTCCTACGAGCAGTACTTC.

This clonotype has just a few counts. The chain has TRBV9 and TRBJ2-4; D may be TRBD2 (6 bases). This CDR3 is built from 13 residues. Germline lookup yields CDR1 SGDLS and CDR2 YYNGEE. The ends were cut back, 2 bases at V and 7 bases at J, with 10 bases in the middle. As DNA, the CDR3 is TGTGCCAGCAGCGTGGACGGAGGGAACATTCAGTACTTC. It codes for CASSVDGGNIQYF.

In nucleotides, the CDR3 is TGCAGCGTTGACAGCGGGGGACTAGCGGGTTACAATGAGCAGTTCTTC. This codes for CSVDSGGLAGYNEQFF. The rearrangement links TRBV29-1 to TRBJ2-1, with TRBD2 matching 12 bases. The germline CDR1 and CDR2 sequences are SQVTM and ANQGSEA. The CDR3 is made up of 16 amino acids. Germline trimming cut 3 bases from V and 4 bases from J; bases unmatched to any gene: 7.

This clonotype came up a few times. The rearrangement joins TRBV7-8 to TRBJ1-3; D is unclear. The CDR3 consists of 11 residues. Germline V gene data show CDR1 as SGHVS and CDR2 as FQNEAQ. V was clipped by 11 bases and J by 4 bases, with 9 bases between them. DNA of the CDR3: TGTGCCTCCTCCGGGGGAAACACCATATATTTT. Residues: CASSGGNTIYF. Looking up the rest from reference TRBV7-8 and TRBJ1-3 gives the full variable domain: GAGVSQSPRYKVAKRGQDVALRCDPISGHVSLFWYQQALGQGPEFLTYFQNEAQLDKSGLPSDRFFAERPEGSVSTLKIQRTQQEDSAVYLCASSGGNTIYFGEGSWLTVV.

The chain joins TRBV24-1 to TRBJ1-2, with D uncertain. V was clipped by 1 base and J by 7 bases, with 9 bases between them. Germline-derived CDR1 and CDR2 are KGHDR and SFDVKD. This CDR3 has 13 amino acids. This CDR3 is CATSDFVEGGYTF. The CDR3 bases are TGTGCCACCAGTGATTTCGTGGAGGGTGGCTACACCTTC.

This rearrangement joins TRBV6-2 or TRBV6-3 to TRBJ2-1; 9 bases agree with TRBD2. This CDR3 is built from 15 residues. Germline trimming cut 4 bases from V and 9 bases from J; bases unmatched to any gene: 10. Germline V gene data show CDR1 as MNHEY and CDR2 as SVGEGT. CDR3 coding DNA: TGTGCCAGCAGTTTTAGCGGGAGATCTGGCACTGAGCAGTTCTTC. Protein sequence: CASSFSGRSGTEQFF.

The chain links TRBV11-2 to TRBJ2-1; no reliable D call. The V end was cut by 5 bases, the J end by 2 bases, with 13 bases between. The CDR3 is 15 amino acids. CDR1 is SGHAT and CDR2 is FQNNGV in the germline V gene. This CDR3 is CASSPFWGTYNEQFF. The CDR3 DNA reads TGTGCCAGCAGCCCGTTCTGGGGAACCTACAATGAGCAGTTCTTC.

This clonotype was observed at least ten times. This chain joins TRBV3-1 and TRBJ2-7; 8 positions match TRBD1. Trimming removed 0 bases from V and 4 bases from J; junction bases left unmatched: 8. CDR1 LGHDT and CDR2 YNNKEL come from the germline V gene (reference sequence). The CDR3 consists of 16 residues. The CDR3 region has the DNA TGTGCCAGCAGCCAAGATATGTCAGGGGGCTTGTACGAGCAGTACTTC. This gives the protein CASSQDMSGGLYEQYF.

This clonotype has ten or more counts. The CDR3 nucleotides are TGTGCCAGCAGCCTCACCGGGACCAGCTACGAGCAGTACTTC. This gives the protein CASSLTGTSYEQYF. This sequence joins TRBV7-9 and TRBJ2-7; possibly TRBD1 or TRBD2 for D (5 bases each). The germline CDR1 and CDR2 sequences are SEHNR and FQNEAQ (reference sequence). This CDR3 spans 14 amino acids. Trimming stripped 5 bases from V and 3 bases from J, with 14 bases between.

In this sample, this clonotype turned up a few times. The CDR3 sequence: CASSTPELGDWGKNIQYF. The CDR3 nucleotides read TGTGCCAGCAGTACCCCAGAATTGGGGGATTGGGGCAAAAACATTCAGTACTTC. The gene calls are TRBV2 and TRBJ2-4; possibly TRBD1 or TRBD2 for D (5 bases each). V lost 5 bases and J 3 bases, leaving 23 bases between the germline ends. The CDR3 sequence is 18 residues long. Germline lookup yields CDR1 SNHLY and CDR2 FYNNEI.

The J gene is TRBJ1-1, the V gene TRBV18; the D is unclear. Germline loops: CDR1 KGHSH, CDR2 LQKENI. V was cut by 3 bases and J by 1 base, with 15 bases left in between. The CDR3 loop spans 16 amino acids. The CDR3 region has the DNA TGTGCCAGCTCACCTAGACAAGAAATTCGGAACACTGAAGCTTTCTTT. Protein product: CASSPRQEIRNTEAFF.

A single count supports this clonotype. The V call is TRBV7-2, the J call TRBJ1-5, with unresolved D. The V and J ends lost 3 bases and 5 bases respectively, with 11 bases between them. The CDR3 consists of 14 residues. Germline values: CDR1 SGHTA, CDR2 FQGNSA. CDR3 sequence (DNA): TGTGCCAGCAGCTTTCCAGGACTGGATCAGCCCCAGCATTTT. This gives the protein CASSFPGLDQPQHF.

Of note for this clonotype: Its ends do not fully match the called genes, so a read error is possible. The chain uses TRBV7-9 and TRBJ1-2, with D possibly being TRBD1 (6 bases). Germline CDR1 SEHNR, CDR2 FQNEAQ (reference sequence). The CDR3 sequence is 14 residues long. The CDR3 here is CASSPLWGGDGYTF. The CDR3 region has the DNA TGTGCCAGCAGCCCGCTGTGGGGGGGCGATGGGTACACCTTC.

The chain recombines TRBV4-1 with TRBJ2-7; either TRBD1 or TRBD2 may supply D (5 bases each). The J call may be mistaken, given a closer DNA end match to TRBJ2-1. Germline-derived CDR1 and CDR2 are MGHRA and YSYEKL. The CDR3 length is 14 residues. CDR3 sequence reads: CASSQTGTSYEQFF. As DNA, the CDR3 is TGCGCCAGCAGTCAAACCGGGACCTCCTACGAGCAGTTCTTC.